The source of this T cell receptor beta chain is a study of T cell repertoires in cytomegalovirus infection. Each CDR3 protein gets one entry after TCRdb re-called the reads with MiXCR. The sample has some 200,000 distinct CDR3 sequences; roughly a fifth are singletons. This clonotype appeared a few times. Between the trimmed V and J ends, which lost 4 bases and 6 bases, there was a span of 10 bases. The CDR3 runs 13 residues. CDR1 SEHNR and CDR2 FQNEAQ come from the germline V gene (reference sequence). Sequencing was performed on PBMCs. The clonotype originates from a human donor in good health (CMV status not recorded). Some clones in this sample may be carry-over from other donors' samples. The V gene is TRBV7-9, the J gene TRBJ2-1; no clear D. CDR3: CASSSDLFNEQFF. CDR3 in DNA: TGTGCCAGCAGCTCAGACTTGTTCAATGAGCAGTTCTTC.